This T cell receptor (beta chain) derives from a study of neurological immune-mediated disorders. This clonotype was picked up many times. Losses at the gene ends were 2 bases for V and 8 bases for J; bases not matched to a gene: 18. Germline CDR1 DFQATT, CDR2 SNEGSKA (reference sequence). This CDR3 has 18 amino acids. The making of cDNA relied on 5'RACE with 10-nucleotide random UMIs. TCRdb fed the 5' RACE reads into MiXCR, producing one record per CDR3 protein. Found here are 20,000 to 25,000 distinct CDR3 sequences, roughly 14% of them singletons; the top ten hold 15%. The V and J genes are TRBV20-1 and TRBJ1-4; 9 bases agree with TRBD1. Specimen: PBMCs. This clonotype was sampled from a female donor with HTLV-1-associated myelopathy (HAM/TSP). The CDR3 here is CSARSLGTGSRRREKLFF. The CDR3, as DNA: TGCAGTGCTAGATCCCTCGGGACAGGGTCTAGGCGTAGGGAAAAACTGTTTTTT.